A single sample gave rise to the 7 T cell receptor beta chains below, sequenced in a study of blood T cell repertoires in COVID-19. Sequencing used immunoSEQ multiplex PCR; TCRdb keeps in-frame clones, though not all of them. Of over 150,000 clones listed, roughly 91% are singletons. Input material: peripheral blood. Source of these receptors: a man aged 18 to 29 with acute or convalescent COVID-19.

The chain joins TRBV6-6 to TRBJ1-5, with TRBD1 matching 9 bases. Germline V gives CDR1 MNHNY, CDR2 SVGAGI (reference sequence). CDR3 length: 14 amino acids. With V trimmed by 7 bases and J by 6 bases, 7 bases remained unmatched. The CDR3 DNA sequence: TGTGCCAGCAAAGGGACAGGGAGCGGTCAGCCCCAGCATTTT. It is translated as CASKGTGSGQPQHF.

This clone has only one observation. This rearrangement joins TRBV19 to TRBJ1-6; D perhaps matches TRBD1 (6 bases). This CDR3 is built from 18 residues. The germline V gene has CDR1 LNHDA and CDR2 SQIVND (reference sequence). V was cut by 4 bases and J by 0 bases, with 16 bases left in between. The CDR3 nucleotides are TGTGCCAGTAGTACAGACGGGGGCGGGAGCTCCTATAATTCACCCCTCCACTTT. The encoded protein is CASSTDGGGSSYNSPLHF.

The chain's CDR3 is CASSDTYGQGHGYTF. CDR3 DNA: TGTGCCAGCAGTGACACATACGGACAGGGGCATGGCTACACCTTC. The chain couples TRBV6-4 to TRBJ1-2; 9 bases align to TRBD1. The CDR3 spans 15 residues. Germline CDR1 reads MRHNA; CDR2 reads SNTAGT. Trimming took 2 bases from V and 6 from J; bases not matched to a gene: 7.

Comment on this clone: This sample includes further DNA sequences coding for the same CDR3. The chain recombines TRBV2 with TRBJ1-6, with 10 bases aligning to TRBD1. Germline-derived CDR1 and CDR2 are SNHLY and FYNNEI. CDR3 size: 16 residues. Trimming removed 7 bases from V and 10 bases from J; junction bases left unmatched: 13. CDR3 loop: CASTKMTGGASSPLHF. CDR3 bases: TGTGCCAGCACTAAAATGACAGGGGGCGCGTCCTCACCCCTCCACTTT.

The chain employs TRBV12-3 or TRBV12-4 and TRBJ1-1, with D hard to call. V lost 6 bases and J lost 4, with 12 bases in between. The CDR3 has 13 residues. In DNA, the CDR3 is TGTGCCAGCAGCCCAAACAGCCCCACTGAAGCTTTCTTT. Its protein is CASSPNSPTEAFF.

Only one count was recorded for this clone. This chain links TRBV5-1 with TRBJ1-1; tentative D call: TRBD1 (5 bases). Germline V lookup: CDR1 SGHRS, CDR2 YFSETQ. Trimming took off 1 base at V and 4 bases at J, with 11 bases between the two ends. CDR3 size: 14 residues. Written as DNA, the CDR3 is TGCGCCAGCAGCTTGAATGTGGGGGGCACTGAAGCTTTCTTT. It specifies CASSLNVGGTEAFF.

CDR3 bases: TGTGCCAGTACTTCTAAGGTGGGGACAGGACTCTACGAGCAGTACTTC. Amino acids: CASTSKVGTGLYEQYF. The chain has TRBV19 and TRBJ2-7, with TRBD1 matching over 8 bases. The CDR3 extends over 16 amino acids. Germline lookup yields CDR1 LNHDA and CDR2 SQIVND (reference sequence). After removal of 7 bases from V and 3 bases from J, the junction contained 14 bases not matched to a gene. The entire variable domain, with the rest obtained from reference TRBV19 and TRBJ2-7, is as follows: DGGITQSPKYLFRKEGQNVTLSCEQNLNHDAMYWYRQDPGQGLRLIYYSQIVNDFQKGDIAEGYSVSREKKESFPLTVTSAQKNPTAFYLCASTSKVGTGLYEQYFGPGTRLTVT.